This T cell receptor (beta chain) was found in a study of OX40 agonist ivuxolimab in advanced cancers. Study overall: Ivuxolimab, an agonist antibody against OX40 (CD134), was given to patients. Anti-PD-1, anti-PD-L1 or anti-CTLA-4 therapy given earlier was allowed, and 35% to 50% had some. Study-wide results and limits: Also present in some nonresponders was a low level of normalized T-cell clonal expansion. At 0.1 to 3.0 mg/kg, CD4+ and CD8+ blood T cells expanded clonally by week 6.

As regards this clone: Its antigen is not known.

Clones were sequenced by immunoSEQ multiplex PCR, and TCRdb holds only the in-frame ones, with some missing. The sample contains 90,000 to 120,000 clones, about nine tenths of which appear only once. In germline, CDR1 is LNHDA, CDR2 SQIVND (reference sequence). After removal of 2 bases from V and 7 bases from J, the junction contained 3 bases not matched to a gene. CDR3 length equals 15 residues. The sequencing used CD4+ or CD8+ T cells sorted from blood, collected in a trial of the OX40 agonist ivuxolimab. The origin of this receptor is an adult with an advanced solid tumor such as melanoma, head and neck, liver or kidney cancer. The genes are TRBV19 and TRBJ2-2; TRBD2 aligns across 11 bases. The CDR3: CASSITSGRGGELFF. CDR3 nucleotide sequence: TGTGCCAGTAGTATAACTAGCGGGAGAGGCGGGGAGCTGTTTTTT.